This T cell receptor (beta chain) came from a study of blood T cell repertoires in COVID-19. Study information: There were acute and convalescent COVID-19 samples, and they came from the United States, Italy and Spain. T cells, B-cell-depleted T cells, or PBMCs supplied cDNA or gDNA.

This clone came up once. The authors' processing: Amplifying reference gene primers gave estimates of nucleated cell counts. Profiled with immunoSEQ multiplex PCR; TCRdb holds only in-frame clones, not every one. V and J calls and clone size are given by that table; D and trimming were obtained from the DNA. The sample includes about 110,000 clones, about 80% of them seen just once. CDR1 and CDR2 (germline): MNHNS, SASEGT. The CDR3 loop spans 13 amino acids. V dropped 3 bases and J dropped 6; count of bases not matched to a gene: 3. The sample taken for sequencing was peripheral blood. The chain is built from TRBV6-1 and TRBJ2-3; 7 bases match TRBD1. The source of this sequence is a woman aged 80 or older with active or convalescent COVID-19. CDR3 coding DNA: TGTGCCAGCAGTGAGCCACAGGGGGATACGCAGTATTTT. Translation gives CASSEPQGDTQYF.